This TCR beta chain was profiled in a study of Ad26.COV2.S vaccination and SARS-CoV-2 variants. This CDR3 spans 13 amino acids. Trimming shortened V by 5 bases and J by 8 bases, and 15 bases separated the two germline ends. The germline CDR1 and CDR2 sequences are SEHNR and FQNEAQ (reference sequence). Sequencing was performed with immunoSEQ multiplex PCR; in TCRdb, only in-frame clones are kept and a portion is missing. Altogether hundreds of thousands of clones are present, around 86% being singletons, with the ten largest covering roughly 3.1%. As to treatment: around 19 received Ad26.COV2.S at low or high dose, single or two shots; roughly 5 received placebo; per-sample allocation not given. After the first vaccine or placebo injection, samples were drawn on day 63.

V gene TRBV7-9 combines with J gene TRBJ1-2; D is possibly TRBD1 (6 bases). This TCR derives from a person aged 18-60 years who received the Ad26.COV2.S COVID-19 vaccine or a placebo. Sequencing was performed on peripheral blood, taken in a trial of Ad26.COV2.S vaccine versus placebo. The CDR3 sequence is CASSPAGASGYTF. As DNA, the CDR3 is TGTGCCAGCAGCCCGGCGGGGGCCAGCGGCTACACCTTC.